The T cell receptor (beta chain) under discussion was sequenced for a study of T cells in narcolepsy. Study-level results: Some memory CD4+ repertoires had no autoreactive clone sequences.

This CDR3 has 13 residues. The V gene's germline CDR1 is MGHRA and CDR2 YSYEKL. Trimming removed 4 bases from V and 5 bases from J; junction bases left unmatched: 2. As to this clone: No antigen is known for it.

Sequencing was performed with immunoSEQ multiplex PCR; in TCRdb, only in-frame clones are kept and a portion is missing. The sample gives approximately 31,000 clones, roughly 80% of which show up once; about 1.3% is in the top ten. The clonotype comes from a human donor with narcolepsy. The rearrangement uses TRBV4-1 and TRBJ2-5; TRBD2 aligns across 9 bases. The sample was CD45RA- memory CD4+ T cells from PBMCs. The CDR3 here is CASSRLADETQYF. The CDR3 DNA sequence: TGCGCCAGCAGCCGACTAGCGGACGAGACCCAGTACTTC.